This entry lists 31 T cell receptor beta chains sequenced from one sample in a study of OX40 agonist ivuxolimab in advanced cancers. Profiling relied on immunoSEQ multiplex PCR, and the TCRdb table lists in-frame clones only, not all of them. The table has around 70,000 clones, 70% to 85% seen once. Here the sequenced sample was CD4+ or CD8+ T cells sorted from blood, taken in a trial of the OX40 agonist ivuxolimab. Every receptor here comes from an adult with an advanced solid tumor such as melanoma, head and neck, liver or kidney cancer.

Of note for this clone: Germline and junction disagree at one end, which may indicate a read error. The genes are TRBV5-1 and TRBJ2-2; 9 nucleotides match TRBD1. Germline V gives CDR1 SGHRS, CDR2 YFSETQ. The CDR3 is made up of 15 amino acids. CDR3 in DNA: TGCGCCAGCAGTTTGGACAGGGGGAACACCGGGGAGCTGTTTTTT. Protein sequence: CASSLDRGNTGELFF.

This chain uses TRBV19 with TRBJ1-2, with D maybe TRBD1 (6 bases). The length of the CDR3 is 15 residues. The germline CDR1 and CDR2 sequences are LNHDA and SQIVND (reference sequence). V was shortened by 7 bases and J by 3 bases, with 18 bases between the two germline ends. The CDR3 sequence is CASIQGRPFDYGYTF. CDR3 nucleotides: TGTGCCAGTATCCAGGGGCGACCTTTTGACTATGGCTACACCTTC.

CDR3 in amino acids: CASSFGGESYGYTF. The CDR3 region has the DNA TGTGCCAGCAGTTTTGGGGGGGAATCCTATGGCTACACCTTC. The gene calls are TRBV28 and TRBJ1-2, with D perhaps TRBD1 (5 bases). Looked up from germline, CDR1 is MDHEN and CDR2 is SYDVKM. V lost 3 bases, J lost 4 bases, and 12 bases lay in between. The CDR3 runs to 14 residues.

This clone was detected once. The J gene is TRBJ1-1, the V gene TRBV19; 7 bases match TRBD1. The trim removed 7 bases at V and 0 bases at J, leaving 8 bases unmatched. The CDR3 is 15 residues long. From germline, CDR1 is LNHDA and CDR2 SQIVND (reference sequence). The chain's CDR3 is CASTRQGGMNTEAFF. As DNA, the CDR3 is TGTGCCAGTACTCGCCAGGGGGGCATGAACACTGAAGCTTTCTTT.

The V and J genes are TRBV5-3 and TRBJ2-1; a weak D match, TRBD1 (5 bases). TRBV5-3 is filed as an ORF, its function uncertain. The length of the CDR3 is 16 residues. V dropped 5 bases and J dropped 0 bases, with 15 bases sitting between them. CDR3 bases: TGTGCCAGAAGGGTAAAGGTAGGACACTCCTACAATGAGCAGTTCTTC. Protein sequence: CARRVKVGHSYNEQFF.

The chain carries TRBV5-4 and TRBJ2-7; D is uncertain. V lost 5 bases, J lost 6 bases, and 15 bases lay in between. The CDR3 is made up of 13 amino acids. From germline, CDR1 is SGHNT and CDR2 YYREEE (reference sequence). CDR3 nucleotide sequence: TGTGCCAGCAGTCAACCCGCCTCTTCCGAGCAGTACTTC. It encodes CASSQPASSEQYF.

The chain employs TRBV27 and TRBJ1-3, with D tentatively TRBD1 (6 bases). CDR3 length equals 13 residues. V was trimmed by 6 bases and J by 4 bases, leaving 10 bases between them. Germline loops: CDR1 MNHEY, CDR2 SMNVEV (reference sequence). The DNA for the CDR3 is TGTGCCAGCAGCCCCGGGACAGGAAACACCATATATTTT. As protein: CASSPGTGNTIYF.

The genes are TRBV10-3 and TRBJ2-5; 11 bases are shared with TRBD2. V dropped 2 bases and J dropped 8; count of bases not matched to a gene: 10. Looked up from germline, CDR1 is ENHRY and CDR2 is SYGVKD. The CDR3 consists of 16 residues. The CDR3: CAISELRSSGRSTQYF. Written as DNA, the CDR3 is TGTGCCATCAGTGAGCTAAGGTCTAGCGGGAGGAGTACCCAGTACTTC.

The chain has TRBV7-3 and TRBJ2-3, with D perhaps matching TRBD1 (6 bases). This CDR3 comprises 15 residues. Germline V gene lookup returns CDR1 SGHTA and CDR2 FQGTGA. Trimming took 5 bases from V and 4 from J, leaving 16 bases between them. DNA of the CDR3: TGTGCCAGCAGCCGCGTGGGGGCTAGTTCAGATACGCAGTATTTT. It specifies CASSRVGASSDTQYF.

This clone was found a few times. V is TRBV9 and J is TRBJ2-2; D remains ambiguous. Trimming took off 0 bases at V and 5 bases at J, with 11 bases between the two ends. Germline-derived CDR1 and CDR2 are SGDLS and YYNGEE. There are 15 residues in the CDR3. CDR3 nucleotide sequence: TGTGCCAGCAGCGTAGGTGCGATCCGGACCGGGGAGCTGTTTTTT. Amino acid sequence: CASSVGAIRTGELFF. Full variable domain (rest looked up from reference TRBV9 and TRBJ2-2): DSGVTQTPKHLITATGQRVTLRCSPRSGDLSVYWYQQSLDQGLQFLIQYYNGEERAKGNILERFSAQQFPDLHSELNLSSLELGDSALYFCASSVGAIRTGELFFGEGSRLTVL.

The chain links TRBV5-1 to TRBJ2-3; 11 bases agree with TRBD1. Germline CDR1 SGHRS, CDR2 YFSETQ. The CDR3 is made up of 15 amino acids. V trimming: 4 bases; J trimming: 4 bases; junction bases outside the gene matches: 5. CDR3: CASSRGTGGPDTQYF. The CDR3 DNA reads TGCGCCAGCAGCAGAGGGACAGGGGGGCCAGATACGCAGTATTTT.

Only a few counts were recorded for this clone. This sequence joins TRBV18 and TRBJ1-3; a possible D gene is TRBD1 (5 bases). The CDR3 is made up of 16 amino acids. From germline, CDR1 is KGHSH and CDR2 LQKENI. Trimming removed 3 bases at V and 0 bases at J, with 12 bases between. This chain's CDR3 is CASSPGTGSSGNTIYF. The CDR3 coding sequence is TGTGCCAGCTCACCCGGGACGGGAAGCTCTGGAAACACCATATATTTT.

V and J are TRBV27 and TRBJ1-5; D is undetermined. V was cut by 5 bases and J by 0 bases, with 8 bases left in between. Germline CDR1 reads MNHEY; CDR2 reads SMNVEV (reference sequence). CDR3 size: 14 residues. CDR3 DNA: TGTGCCAGCAGTGAAGCCTATAGCAATCAGCCCCAGCATTTT. Encoded protein: CASSEAYSNQPQHF.

The CDR3 loop is CASSLPRANEQFF. The CDR3 region has the DNA TGTGCCAGCAGTTTACCCAGGGCCAATGAGCAGTTCTTC. The gene calls are TRBV28 and TRBJ2-1, with D maybe TRBD1 (5 bases). Per the germline V gene, CDR1 is MDHEN and CDR2 is SYDVKM. The ends were cut back, 2 bases at V and 6 bases at J, with 8 bases in the middle. This CDR3 region has 13 residues.

V usage is TRBV5-6 and J usage is TRBJ1-3; D is unresolved. With 3 bases removed from V and 0 bases from J, the gap between germline ends came to 7 bases. Germline V gene data show CDR1 as SGHDT and CDR2 as YYEEEE. This CDR3 spans 14 amino acids. In nucleotides, the CDR3 is TGTGCCAGCAGCTGGAGACCCTCTGGAAACACCATATATTTT. Its translation: CASSWRPSGNTIYF.

This chain joins TRBV11-2 and TRBJ2-1, with 7 bases identical to TRBD2. Germline V CDR1 and CDR2: SGHAT, FQNNGV. Trimming took 3 bases from V and 0 from J; bases not matched to a gene: 2. This CDR3 spans 15 amino acids. The CDR3 DNA reads as TGTGCCAGCAGCTTTGCTAGCGGCTCCTACAATGAGCAGTTCTTC. This encodes CASSFASGSYNEQFF.

V gene TRBV7-6 combines with J gene TRBJ2-3; the match to TRBD2 covers 12 bases. Germline CDR1 is SGHVS and CDR2 is FNYEAQ. The trim removed 2 bases at V and 6 bases at J, leaving 3 bases unmatched. CDR3 length equals 15 residues. CDR3 sequence (DNA): TGTGCCAGCAGCTTATCTCTAGCGGGGGGGGATACGCAGTATTTT. This sequence encodes CASSLSLAGGDTQYF. Complete variable domain (other parts from reference TRBV7-6 and TRBJ2-3): GAGVSQSPRYKVTKRGQDVALRCDPISGHVSLYWYRQALGQGPEFLTYFNYEAQQDKSGLPNDRFSAERPEGSISTLTIQRTEQRDSAMYRCASSLSLAGGDTQYFGPGTRLTVL.

The rearrangement uses TRBV4-2 and TRBJ2-2; D is undetermined. The germline V gene encodes CDR1 LGHNA and CDR2 YNFKEQ. The CDR3 is 13 amino acids. With 5 bases removed from V and 2 bases from J, the gap between germline ends came to 6 bases. The CDR3 spells CASSEGNTGELFF. CDR3 bases: TGTGCCAGCAGCGAAGGTAACACCGGGGAGCTGTTTTTT.

This clone has just a few counts. The chain is built from TRBV9 and TRBJ2-3, with a possible D match to TRBD2 (5 bases). V was pared by 5 bases and J by 1 base, with 11 bases between. CDR1 and CDR2 (germline): SGDLS, YYNGEE. The CDR3 sequence is 14 residues long. The CDR3 DNA sequence: TGTGCCAGCAGTTCCCTTAGCGGCACAGATACGCAGTATTTT. This sequence encodes CASSSLSGTDTQYF.

V is TRBV9 and J is TRBJ2-5; 10 bases align to TRBD2. This CDR3 has 15 amino acids. Losses at the gene ends were 4 bases for V and 0 bases for J; bases not matched to a gene: 3. Germline V CDR1 and CDR2: SGDLS, YYNGEE. The CDR3 DNA follows: TGTGCCAGCAGCCCTAGCGGGAGAGACCAAGAGACCCAGTACTTC. It is translated as CASSPSGRDQETQYF.

The chain uses TRBV28 and TRBJ1-1; TRBD1 aligns across 7 bases. J lost 4 bases, V lost 6 bases, and 11 bases had no gene match. The CDR3 has 15 amino acids. Germline CDR1 and CDR2: MDHEN and SYDVKM. The CDR3 reads CASSPSQGSGTEAFF. Here the CDR3 DNA reads TGTGCCAGCAGCCCCTCACAGGGGTCCGGCACTGAAGCTTTCTTT.

V usage is TRBV2 and J usage is TRBJ2-6; tentative D call: TRBD2 (6 bases). Trimming took off 4 bases at V and 0 bases at J, with 13 bases between the two ends. The V gene's germline CDR1 is SNHLY and CDR2 FYNNEI. This CDR3 has 17 amino acids. The CDR3 here is CASSVRTGVSGANVLTF. Here the CDR3 DNA reads TGTGCCAGCAGTGTCCGAACGGGGGTCTCTGGGGCCAACGTCCTGACTTTC.

This clone has a handful of counts. The chain joins TRBV19 to TRBJ1-1; D may be TRBD1 (6 bases). Trimming removed 6 bases from V and 4 bases from J, with 21 bases in between. The CDR3 contains 16 residues. The germline CDR1 and CDR2 sequences are LNHDA and SQIVND (reference sequence). CDR3: CASRLTGFARGTEAFF. The CDR3 DNA is TGTGCCAGTAGGCTTACAGGGTTCGCTAGGGGCACTGAAGCTTTCTTT.

The chain carries TRBV2 and TRBJ1-5, with D uncertain. The V and J ends lost 2 bases and 1 base respectively, with 9 bases between them. Per germline, CDR1 SNHLY and CDR2 FYNNEI. CDR3 size: 15 residues. CDR3 DNA sequence: TGTGCCAGCAGTGAACTTTTACAGAGCAATCAGCCCCAGCATTTT. Its translation: CASSELLQSNQPQHF.

In its sample, this clone was seen a few times. V usage is TRBV19 and J usage is TRBJ1-5, with no clear D. This CDR3 has 15 amino acids. Germline V gives CDR1 LNHDA, CDR2 SQIVND (reference sequence). V was trimmed by 3 bases and J by 3 bases, leaving 12 bases between them. The CDR3 loop is CASSIPLGYNQPQHF. The CDR3 bases are TGTGCCAGTAGTATCCCTTTGGGTTACAATCAGCCCCAGCATTTT.

The CDR3 spells CASSLTEETQYF. CDR3 sequence (DNA): TGTGCCAGCAGCTTGACAGAAGAGACCCAGTACTTC. This sequence joins TRBV7-6 and TRBJ2-5, with D perhaps matching TRBD1 (5 bases). Germline lookup yields CDR1 SGHVS and CDR2 FNYEAQ. V lost 3 bases and J 3 bases, leaving 5 bases between the germline ends. The CDR3 runs 12 residues.

This chain uses TRBV19 with TRBJ2-5; a possible D gene is TRBD2 (5 bases). V dropped 8 bases and J dropped 4 bases, with 14 bases sitting between them. The germline V gene encodes CDR1 LNHDA and CDR2 SQIVND (reference sequence). The CDR3 loop spans 13 amino acids. The CDR3 is CASLRTAGETQYF. For the CDR3, the DNA is TGTGCCAGTTTGAGGACTGCGGGAGAGACCCAGTACTTC.

The rearrangement uses TRBV21-1 and TRBJ2-5. The DNA matches TRBJ2-7 better at its end, which makes the J call doubtful. TRBV21-1 is assigned pseudogene status. CDR3 length: 16 amino acids. CDR3 DNA sequence: TGTGCCAGCAGCTCGCCCCGGAACATGTTGACCTACGAGCAGTACTTC. Translating gives CASSSPRNMLTYEQYF.

The chain couples TRBV6-5 to TRBJ2-5; D may be TRBD2 (6 bases). Trimming removed 4 bases at V and 2 bases at J, with 14 bases between. In germline, CDR1 is MNHEY, CDR2 SVGAGI. This CDR3 has 15 amino acids. CDR3 sequence: CASSSPGTPQETQYF. The CDR3 nucleotides read TGTGCCAGCAGTTCCCCCGGGACTCCTCAAGAGACCCAGTACTTC.

The chain employs TRBV14 and TRBJ1-6, with a weak D call TRBD1 (5 bases). The CDR3 spans 16 residues. Trimming took off 4 bases at V and 12 bases at J, with 22 bases between the two ends. The V gene's germline CDR1 is SGHDN and CDR2 FVKESK. The CDR3: CASSLSGFWVIQPLHF. The CDR3 region has the DNA TGTGCCAGCAGCCTCTCAGGGTTTTGGGTAATTCAACCCCTCCACTTT.

This clone was detected once. This sequence joins TRBV4-1 and TRBJ2-3, with D perhaps given as TRBD1 or TRBD2 (5 bases each). The V and J ends lost 0 bases and 5 bases respectively, with 15 bases between them. The CDR3 totals 16 residues. Germline values: CDR1 MGHRA, CDR2 YSYEKL. The DNA for the CDR3 is TGCGCCAGCAGCCAAGAAGGGACCTGGGACGGAGATACGCAGTATTTT. This gives the protein CASSQEGTWDGDTQYF.